This TCR beta chain was profiled in a study of spatial heterogeneity in lung cancer. CDR3 length equals 13 residues. The V end lost 6 bases, the J end lost 7 bases, and 12 bases lay between the germline ends. Germline-derived CDR1 and CDR2 are WNHNN and SYGVQD (reference sequence). There are a few counts of this clonotype. Time point specified: blood at routine non-recurrence follow-up after resection. The input material, whole RNA from tumor, nontumor lung or frozen PBMC, was sequenced unsorted. TCRdb reprocessed the 5' RACE reads via MiXCR and lists one record per CDR3 protein. The sample shows around 110,000 distinct CDR3 sequences, less than 15% of them seen only once.

The TCR comes from a male donor with early-stage non-small cell lung cancer. The rearrangement joins TRBV10-1 to TRBJ2-2, with D perhaps TRBD1 or TRBD2 (5 bases each). Material: PBMCs, obtained at follow-up. In DNA form, the CDR3 reads TGCGCCAGCAGCGCAGGGAGAGGCGGGGAGCTGTTTTTT. The encoded protein is CASSAGRGGELFF.